Shown below are 30 T cell receptor beta chains from a single sample sequenced in a study of blood T cell repertoires in COVID-19. The data were produced by immunoSEQ multiplex PCR, yet TCRdb's version contains in-frame clones alone and is incomplete. The table records approximately 170,000 clones, roughly 80% of them present only once. Material for sequencing was PBMCs or T cells enriched from blood (not recorded which). The receptor set was obtained from a man between 45 and 60 years old who had recovered from COVID-19.

The chain recombines TRBV10-1 with TRBJ2-3, with 7 bases matching TRBD2. The germline gives CDR1 WNHNN, CDR2 SYGVQD (reference sequence). CDR3 length: 14 residues. The junction had 6 bases not matched to a gene; V was cut back by 2 bases and J by 7 bases. CDR3 nucleotides: TGCGCCAGCAGTGAGGGACTAGGGGTAAATACGCAGTATTTT. It translates to CASSEGLGVNTQYF.

The chain joins TRBV18 to TRBJ1-1; D is uncertain. Germline CDR1 is KGHSH and CDR2 is LQKENI. Trimming pared 6 bases from V and 0 bases from J, leaving 8 bases between. The CDR3 contains 13 residues. DNA of the CDR3: TGTGCCAGCTCGGGCACGGTGAACACTGAAGCTTTCTTT. It yields the protein CASSGTVNTEAFF.

The genes are TRBV5-1 and TRBJ2-7, with TRBD1 matching over 10 bases. The CDR3 has 15 amino acids. Germline loops: CDR1 SGHRS, CDR2 YFSETQ. V shed 3 bases and J 4 bases; nucleotides not matched to a gene: 7. The CDR3 spells CASSWGTGAQYEQYF. DNA for the CDR3: TGCGCCAGCAGCTGGGGGACAGGGGCGCAGTACGAGCAGTACTTC. Supplemented by reference TRBV5-1 and TRBJ2-7, the full variable domain reads KAGVTQTPRYLIKTRGQQVTLSCSPISGHRSVSWYQQTPGQGLQFLFEYFSETQRNKGNFPGRFSGRQFSNSRSEMNVSTLELGDSALYLCASSWGTGAQYEQYFGPGTRLTVT.

The rearrangement links TRBV19 to TRBJ1-4; the match to TRBD1 covers 7 bases. V trimming: 4 bases; J trimming: 8 bases; junction bases outside the gene matches: 13. The CDR3 length is 16 residues. CDR1 is LNHDA and CDR2 is SQIVND in the germline V gene (reference sequence). CDR3 sequence reads: CASSKRSRDSGEKLFF. The CDR3 nucleotides read TGTGCCAGTAGTAAAAGGAGCCGGGACAGCGGCGAAAAACTGTTTTTT.

The chain links TRBV5-4 to TRBJ2-1, with a possible D match to TRBD1 (6 bases). The CDR3 has 14 residues. Trimming removed 4 bases from V and 6 bases from J, with 14 bases in between. Germline CDR1 and CDR2: SGHNT and YYREEE (reference sequence). CDR3 DNA: TGTGCCAGCAGCACTGGACAGAACCGCAATGAGCAGTTCTTC. Its translation: CASSTGQNRNEQFF.

This clone was observed a single time. The chain joins TRBV28 to TRBJ1-5; D may be TRBD1 (5 bases). This CDR3 has 16 residues. V was cut by 5 bases and J by 4 bases, with 18 bases left in between. Germline lookup yields CDR1 MDHEN and CDR2 SYDVKM. The DNA of the CDR3 is TGTGCCAGCAGTCCTCTCCAGGGTGCGGGGAATCAGCCCCAGCATTTT. Protein: CASSPLQGAGNQPQHF.

This chain joins TRBV30 and TRBJ2-1; maybe TRBD1 (5 bases). V lost 4 bases and J lost 7, with 17 bases in between. The germline CDR1 and CDR2 sequences are GTSNPN and SVGIG (reference sequence). The CDR3 consists of 14 residues. The CDR3 DNA follows: TGTGCCTGGACCCCCCAGAGGACAAGAAATGAGCAGTTCTTC. This translates into CAWTPQRTRNEQFF.

This clone was seen just once. The chain uses TRBV5-4 and TRBJ1-1; D may be TRBD1 (6 bases). Trimming stripped 4 bases from V and 1 base from J, with 11 bases between. Germline assignment: CDR1 SGHNT and CDR2 YYREEE (reference sequence). This CDR3 region has 14 residues. The CDR3 protein is CASSQGPPNTEAFF. CDR3 DNA: TGTGCCAGCAGCCAGGGGCCCCCGAACACTGAAGCTTTCTTT.

The DNA for the CDR3 is TGTGCCAGCAGCCACCCGGACAGGGGAAACTATGGCTACACCTTC. This gives the protein CASSHPDRGNYGYTF. The J gene is TRBJ1-2, the V gene TRBV6-5; 9 bases are shared with TRBD1. CDR1 is MNHEY and CDR2 is SVGAGI in the germline V gene. The trim removed 6 bases at V and 2 bases at J, leaving 7 bases unmatched. The CDR3 contains 15 residues.

Remarks on this clone: At the DNA level, this CDR3 is encoded by other sequences in the same sample as well. The V gene is TRBV6-5, the J gene TRBJ1-1; D remains ambiguous. This CDR3 has 12 amino acids. V was pared by 6 bases and J by 1 base, with 6 bases between. Germline V lookup: CDR1 MNHEY, CDR2 SVGAGI. For the CDR3, the DNA is TGTGCCAGCAGCACGGGGAACACTGAAGCTTTCTTT. Translated, it gives CASSTGNTEAFF.

In this sample, this clone turned up once. The gene calls are TRBV7-8 and TRBJ2-1; 7 nucleotides line up with TRBD2. CDR3 size: 16 residues. From germline, CDR1 is SGHVS and CDR2 FQNEAQ. After removal of 5 bases from V and 5 bases from J, the junction contained 12 bases not matched to a gene. The CDR3 DNA follows: TGTGCCAGCAGCCCAAGGTGGGGGGGGAATCACAATGAGCAGTTCTTC. Protein sequence: CASSPRWGGNHNEQFF.

This clone was observed a single time. This rearrangement joins TRBV3-1 (or the pseudogene TRBV3-2) to TRBJ2-1, with D perhaps TRBD2 (7 bases). Trimming removed 3 bases from V and 3 bases from J, with 12 bases in between. The CDR3 length is 15 residues. Germline CDR1 is LGHDT and CDR2 is YNNKEL (reference sequence). The CDR3 DNA sequence: TGTGCCAGCAGCCAGCCGGGGGGCCTCTACAATGAGCAGTTCTTC. Translation: CASSQPGGLYNEQFF.

This sequence joins TRBV5-6 and TRBJ2-7, with D perhaps matching TRBD2 (6 bases). The CDR3 consists of 14 residues. The germline CDR1 and CDR2 sequences are SGHDT and YYEEEE. V dropped 0 bases and J dropped 4 bases, with 11 bases sitting between them. Here the CDR3 reads CASSLAGGSYEQYF. In DNA, the CDR3 is TGTGCCAGCAGCTTGGCCGGGGGTTCGTACGAGCAGTACTTC.

This clone was seen a few times. V usage is TRBV27 and J usage is TRBJ2-7, with a tentative D call TRBD1 (6 bases). Per the germline V gene, CDR1 is MNHEY and CDR2 is SMNVEV (reference sequence). The CDR3 consists of 15 residues. Trimming cost V 0 bases and J 2 bases, with 11 bases left between them. The CDR3 loop reads CASSLSGRGTYEQYF. The CDR3 DNA sequence: TGTGCCAGCAGTTTATCTGGCAGGGGCACCTACGAGCAGTACTTC.

This clone was recorded once. This sequence joins TRBV27 and TRBJ1-2; D is undetermined. From germline, CDR1 is MNHEY and CDR2 SMNVEV (reference sequence). V dropped 7 bases and J dropped 5 bases, with 14 bases sitting between them. CDR3 size: 13 residues. The CDR3 DNA is TGTGCCAGCAAGGAGGCCGGGGATTATGGCTACACCTTC. It yields the protein CASKEAGDYGYTF.

This chain connects TRBV14 to TRBJ1-3; D ambiguous. The V gene lost 3 bases and the J gene lost 4 bases, with 4 bases spanning the gap. Per the germline V gene, CDR1 is SGHDN and CDR2 is FVKESK. The CDR3 loop spans 12 amino acids. This chain's CDR3 is CASSHRGNTIYF. As DNA, the CDR3 is TGTGCCAGCAGCCACAGGGGAAACACCATATATTTT.

The chain couples TRBV30 to TRBJ2-5; perhaps TRBD2 as D (6 bases). CDR1 and CDR2 from the germline V gene are GTSNPN and SVGIG (reference sequence). The CDR3 runs to 15 residues. V was trimmed by 3 bases and J by 1 base, leaving 15 bases between them. The CDR3 here is CAWSPGVTSQETQYF. Written as DNA, the CDR3 is TGTGCCTGGAGCCCTGGCGTGACTAGCCAAGAGACCCAGTACTTC.

The chain couples TRBV4-1 to TRBJ1-1, with 8 nucleotides matching TRBD1. Germline lookup yields CDR1 MGHRA and CDR2 YSYEKL. The ends lost 5 bases at V and 0 bases at J; junction bases unmatched: 5. The CDR3 runs 15 residues. CDR3 sequence reads: CASSEGQGVNTEAFF. The CDR3 nucleotides read TGCGCCAGCAGCGAAGGACAGGGCGTGAACACTGAAGCTTTCTTT.

This clone was recorded once. The J gene is TRBJ1-1, the V gene TRBV7-8, with 7 positions matching TRBD1. CDR3 length: 18 residues. The V segment lost 1 base and the J segment 4 bases; nucleotides outside the gene matches: 15. Germline loops: CDR1 SGHVS, CDR2 FQNEAQ. The CDR3 loop is CASSLVQGGFRLGTEAFF. CDR3 sequence (DNA): TGTGCCAGCAGCTTAGTCCAGGGGGGATTCCGGTTGGGCACTGAAGCTTTCTTT.

V and J are TRBV19 and TRBJ1-2; 7 bases align to TRBD1. CDR1 LNHDA and CDR2 SQIVND come from the germline V gene (reference sequence). The CDR3 consists of 12 residues. Germline trimming cut 11 bases from V and 2 bases from J; bases unmatched to any gene: 5. CDR3 nucleotide sequence: TGTGCCCCACCACAGGGGAACTATGGCTACACCTTC. It specifies CAPPQGNYGYTF.

The J gene is TRBJ2-5, the V gene TRBV6-5; 8 bases agree with TRBD1. The V gene's germline CDR1 is MNHEY and CDR2 SVGAGI. V shed 6 bases, J shed 4 bases, and the junction held 10 bases outside the gene matches. The CDR3 has 15 residues. The CDR3, as DNA: TGTGCCAGCAGGACCCAGGGGGCTTTTGGAGAGACCCAGTACTTC. It specifies CASRTQGAFGETQYF.

The chain has TRBV9 and TRBJ1-2, with unresolved D. The CDR3 extends over 15 amino acids. Germline CDR1 is SGDLS and CDR2 is YYNGEE. Trimming pared 3 bases from V and 3 bases from J, leaving 15 bases between. The DNA of the CDR3 is TGTGCCAGCAGCGGCCGAGACGGTCGGGACTATGGCTACACCTTC. Translated, it gives CASSGRDGRDYGYTF.

The chain recombines TRBV20-1 with TRBJ2-7, with D possibly matching TRBD1 (5 bases). V dropped 6 bases and J dropped 3 bases, with 6 bases sitting between them. The germline V gene encodes CDR1 DFQATT and CDR2 SNEGSKA (reference sequence). The CDR3 runs to 10 residues. This chain's CDR3 is CSAGRYEQYF. The CDR3 DNA sequence: TGCAGTGCGGGGCGCTACGAGCAGTACTTC.

The V gene is TRBV5-4, the J gene TRBJ1-2; TRBD1 might be the D (6 bases). CDR3 length: 16 amino acids. Germline CDR1 and CDR2: SGHNT and YYREEE (reference sequence). V lost 1 base and J 3 bases, leaving 16 bases between the germline ends. CDR3 nucleotide sequence: TGTGCCAGCAGCTTGCTCGGGACAATGGGGGACTATGGCTACACCTTC. The encoded protein is CASSLLGTMGDYGYTF.

This clone showed up just once. The V and J genes are TRBV27 and TRBJ1-2, with a tentative D call TRBD1 (6 bases). Germline assignment: CDR1 MNHEY and CDR2 SMNVEV (reference sequence). Trimming took off 6 bases at V and 0 bases at J, with 8 bases between the two ends. The CDR3 extends over 13 amino acids. This CDR3 is CASSGQPNYGYTF. In DNA form, the CDR3 reads TGTGCCAGCAGCGGACAGCCTAACTATGGCTACACCTTC.

The gene calls are TRBV5-8 and TRBJ1-2; tentative D call: TRBD1 (5 bases). This CDR3 has 13 amino acids. V shed 2 bases and J shed 7 bases, with 12 bases lying between them. CDR1 and CDR2 from the germline V gene are SGHTS and YDEGEE. CDR3 DNA sequence: TGTGCCAGCAGCTTTACGGGGGGTAGTGGCTACACCTTC. It is translated as CASSFTGGSGYTF.

For the CDR3, the DNA is TGTGCCAGCAGCGGGACTAGCGGGAGGCAGCAGTTCTTC. Translated, it gives CASSGTSGRQQFF. The chain uses TRBV9 and TRBJ2-1, with TRBD2 identical over 14 bases. The CDR3 totals 13 residues. Looked up from germline, CDR1 is SGDLS and CDR2 is YYNGEE. With V trimmed by 3 bases and J by 11 bases, 1 base remained unmatched.

CDR3 amino acids: CASSSGDWSYVTQYF. The CDR3, as DNA: TGTGCCAGCAGTTCCGGGGACTGGTCTTATGTGACCCAGTACTTC. The chain carries TRBV6-2 or TRBV6-3 and TRBJ2-5, with a tentative D call TRBD2 (6 bases). The CDR3 extends over 15 amino acids. From germline, CDR1 is MNHEY and CDR2 SVGEGT. V was shortened by 4 bases and J by 7 bases, with 19 bases between the two germline ends.

This clone was counted between two and nine times. The chain employs TRBV11-2 and TRBJ1-1; 9 bases line up with TRBD1. Germline CDR1 reads SGHAT; CDR2 reads FQNNGV. This CDR3 has 15 residues. V lost 5 bases to trimming and J lost 2 bases; unmatched junction nucleotides: 6. The CDR3 reads CASSRRTGVNTEAFF. The CDR3 DNA follows: TGTGCCAGCAGCAGGAGGACAGGGGTTAACACTGAAGCTTTCTTT.

This rearrangement joins TRBV4-1 to TRBJ2-2; 14 bases map to TRBD2. The CDR3 is made up of 19 amino acids. CDR1 and CDR2 (germline): MGHRA, YSYEKL. J was trimmed by 5 bases and V by 0 bases; bases with no gene match: 8. The chain's CDR3 is CASSQDEGLAGARTGELFF. In DNA form, the CDR3 reads TGCGCCAGCAGCCAAGATGAGGGACTAGCGGGGGCGAGAACCGGGGAGCTGTTTTTT.